This T cell receptor beta chain is drawn from a study of cytomegalovirus exposure and HLA in healthy donors listed by TCRdb under 2017. At the level of the whole study: According to an earlier analysis of a few hundred of the donors, about 179 million T cells yielded 90 million to 140 million unique TCR beta sequences and approximately 300 Gb of sequence data. Both class I and class II loci were covered by HLA typing, at four-digit resolution. Besides the first cohort of 666 subjects, a separate validation cohort made up of some 110 different subjects was used. In a later analysis, previously published TCR beta repertoires from roughly 710 donors were re-analyzed and high-resolution HLA genotyping was added so that TCR occurrence patterns could be studied. Every repertoire in the discovery cohort had been generated on one and the same sequencing platform. Using immunosequencing, the study profiled T cell repertoires from about 650 subjects and related those repertoires to cytomegalovirus serostatus. The number of donors typed differed by locus, with about 620-630 for A, B, C, DRB1 and DQB1, around 560 for DQA1, 600 to 610 for DPA1, and 400 to 490 for DPB1. The later analysis used no new phenotypic data to find candidate immune exposures, relying instead on TCR beta sequences and their occurrence across donors. In a later genetic analysis, genome-wide SNP genotypes for about 60% of the 666 donors were used, and that subset was treated as a discovery cohort. Donor age, sex, ethnicity and CMV serostatus were collected together with the repertoire data. The genetic ancestry cluster associated with self-reported Caucasian donors included roughly four fifths of the 398 genotyped donors. The study aimed to test whether cataloging public T cell receptors could reveal signatures of past pathogen exposure. Roughly 300 gigabases of sequencing data and 70 million to 85 million unique TCR sequences were included in an early release covering around 600 HLA-typed donors. An earlier analysis of about 620 of the donors applied high-throughput TCR beta sequencing to assess whether each TCR beta V gene segment acted as functional or pseudogenic. Among about 370 genotyped donors of the cohort, an average of roughly 230,000 unique TCR beta nucleotide sequences was sequenced per donor, of which roughly 17% were non-productive. Roughly 5 DR-DQ haplotypes were handled as single units for association and clustering, since linkage in the cohort was strong. High-throughput TCR immunosequencing, statistical association of individual TCRs with disease status, and machine learning were combined to predict cytomegalovirus infection status.

Results and caveats for the whole study, not just this receptor: Because HLA typing was missing for some donors at each locus, association tests included only the typed subset. A few of the identified cytomegalovirus-associated TCR beta chains were confirmed in vitro to be specific for cytomegalovirus antigens. A total of roughly 160 TCR beta chains were listed by the study as associated with cytomegalovirus. Because counts were too low, around 18 rarely observed V segments, including chromosome 9 orphons, were left out of the earlier analysis of over 550 of the donors. A later analysis found that HLA-associated TCR beta chains were more clonally expanded and had lower generation probabilities than equally common non-associated chains. Linkage disequilibrium might explain the correlated functional status among segregating V segments, but an unknown experimental factor could not be excluded. In a later analysis, several top co-occurrence clusters were reported to appear linked to parvovirus B19, influenza, CMV and Epstein-Barr virus. The 87-base-pair reads could not distinguish some IMGT-functional V segments, including TRBV6-2 and TRBV6-3, so those segments were excluded. Assigning TCR associations to individual alleles was difficult when HLA alleles, especially DR and DQ, strongly co-occurred. A further reported finding was that TCR beta sequences accurately predicted the HLA-A and HLA-B alleles for most subjects in the first cohort. Broadly in line with IMGT annotations, most TCR beta V segments showed up in productive rearrangements about 87% or about 30% of the time in an earlier analysis of some 590 of the donors. According to the authors, the approach could potentially be generalized to other disease states and immunological phenotypes. Compared with the approximately 600-donor mean, donors in an Asian-associated ancestry cluster had fewer N-insertions in productive TCRs, according to a later genetic analysis. A cluster of highly shared sequence variants was judged likely to be a technical artifact of the sequencing pipeline. In both the original and validation cohorts, the classifier was reported to diagnose cytomegalovirus status with high specificity and sensitivity. While some public TCRs were present in many individuals, most TCR sequences turned up only very rarely across donors. Most CMV-associated TCR beta chains appeared to be HLA-restricted in a later analysis, and the HLA associations seemed to be driven largely by CMV exposure. For the cohort, immune exposure information was limited to CMV serostatus. In a later analysis, 16,951 TCR beta sequences were associated with specific HLA alleles at a false discovery rate of 0.05. Roughly uniform sequencing depth across donors was assumed in presence/absence analyses, although this assumption may not hold. In a later analysis, the rate of TCR association differed among HLA loci, with DRB1 alleles having the most associated TCRs and HLA-C alleles having the fewest. Only TCR beta chains were sequenced in this cohort, and the absence of alpha or paired-chain data limited detectable features. An association between a missense DCLRE1C variant and V-gene and J-gene trimming of TCR beta chains was found in a later genetic analysis and replicated in an independent cohort.

The library was obtained by the immunoSEQ multiplex PCR assay. For the multiplex PCR, a mixture combining 60 forward primers for TCR Vbeta segments and 13 reverse primers for TCR Jbeta segments was used. The CDR3 region of rearranged TCR beta genes was amplified from genomic DNA with a multiplex PCR assay. The Illumina HiSeq System was used to sequence the amplified TCR beta libraries as 87-base-pair reads. The authors processed their data as follows. In a later analysis, around 80 million unique TCR beta chains were counted across the 666 repertoires, and roughly 10 million of these chains were shared by at least two donors. Raw reads were error-corrected and collapsed into unique sequences by a nearest-neighbor algorithm in which closely related sequences were merged to remove PCR and sequencing errors. Alignment of CDR3 sequences to IMGT reference sequences was used to assign V, D and J gene segments. Each retained sequence needed at least a six-nucleotide match to both a V gene segment and a J gene segment. A rearrangement was called productive if the CDR3 had no stop codons and remained in frame with V and J, and every other rearrangement was called non-productive. CDR3 was defined according to IMGT convention as the region running from the second conserved V-encoded cysteine to the conserved J-encoded phenylalanine. The earlier analysis of roughly 590 of the donors excluded any sequence lacking an unambiguous match to a single V gene segment. In an earlier analysis of around 600 of the donors, V segments were called functional above 56.7% productive rearrangements and were called segregating when the between-donor standard deviation exceeded 5%. A statistical classification framework was built to diagnose cytomegalovirus status from the catalog of TCR beta chain sequences. In a later analysis, TCR nucleotide sequences were compared against IMGT/GENE-DB human TR gene sequences so that V and J genes could be assigned. In a later analysis, CDR3 sequences and most-parsimonious VDJ recombination scenarios were assigned using the TCRdist pipeline. In a later analysis, each TCR beta chain was defined by its CDR3 amino acid sequence together with its V-gene family, and reads without a unique V-gene family were excluded. A later analysis removed 550 to 650 highly shared, low-generation-probability nucleotide sequences to deal with suspected cross-contamination and a sequencing artifact. In a later analysis, a clonal expansion index for each public chain was calculated from normalized within-repertoire ranks of inferred template counts. Generation probabilities in a later analysis came from a VDJ recombination model fitted to out-of-frame rearrangements, and those results were checked against IGoR. Hypergeometric tests were used in a later analysis to score TCR-TCR, TCR-HLA and TCR-CMV co-occurrence, with a repertoire-size bias correction applied to the TCR pairs. In a later analysis, false discovery rates were estimated by permuting HLA or CMV assignments 20 times. In a later analysis, co-occurring TCRs were grouped using DBSCAN, with TCRdist sequence similarity added in when clustering inside HLA-allele-positive subsets. Repertoires with fewer than 30,000 or more than 120,000 public chains, plus five repertoires with anomalous nucleotide sharing, were excluded from co-occurrence clustering. The table was pulled from immuneACCESS by TCRdb, which kept in-frame rearrangements only. Such tables lose some clones; where checked, under half of the loss comes from unresolved V genes, and the rest has no known cause. Clone size and V and J calls were adopted from that table, with D and trimming inferred from the DNA. Recorded for this sample are roughly 190,000 clones; roughly 79% of them occurred a single time. 1.6% of the sample belongs to the ten largest clones.

V gives up 4 bases and J gives up 0 bases, and the segment between their germline ends measures 18 bases. CDR1 is given as SQVTM and CDR2 as ANQGSEA, both from the germline V gene. The CDR3 starts with the cysteine, ends with the phenylalanine, and has 16 residues. The entry retains the CDR3 DNA only, 48 bases that are in frame from base 1. The cohort comprised fewer than 700 healthy bone marrow donors. At the time of sampling, all cohort members were nominally healthy, though unrecorded immune exposures were likely present. The donor tested CMV seronegative and was one of the 352 seronegative cohort members. Every donor gave a peripheral blood sample, and the peripheral blood mononuclear cells from that sample were used for TCR beta sequencing. Genomic DNA extraction from the blood cell samples was performed with the Qiagen DNeasy Blood Extraction Kit. Concerning this clone itself: The antigen it recognizes is unknown. Base qualities were left out, and no much larger clone turns up one base away.

This sequence was found in a woman aged 18-29 years in good health and CMV-seronegative. Recombination linked TRBV29-1 to TRBJ1-1; perhaps TRBD1 is the D gene, with 5 bases matching. What was sequenced was PBMCs. The nucleotide sequence is given as TGCAGCGTTGGAAGGGGCCCCAAGCAGATGAACACTGAAGCTTTCTTT. It translates to CSVGRGPKQMNTEAFF.